A selection of T cell receptor beta chains follows, all from one sample in a study of T cell responses to AZD1222 COVID-19 vaccine. TCRdb keeps only in-frame clones here, not all; method: immunoSEQ multiplex PCR. The sample lists 150,000 or so clones; approximately 89% were seen once. Sequenced material: peripheral blood, taken on day 0 of MenACWY control vaccination. The receptors were sampled from an adult in good health. Each CDR3 is given with its conserved first and last residue. The D gene is left open where the match is weak. Clone size, where shown, is once, few, many, or a class for clones that have expanded.

d_gene: TRBD1; abundance: .; v_gene: TRBV9; j_gene: TRBJ1-4; CDR3nt: TGTGCCAGCAGCGCTACCGGGACAGATAATGAAAAACTGTTTTTT; CDR3aa: CASSATGTDNEKLFF
d_gene: .; abundance: .; v_gene: TRBV28; j_gene: TRBJ1-6; CDR3nt: TGTGCCAGCGGGAGCCTCAATTCACCCCTCCACTTT; CDR3aa: CASGSLNSPLHF
d_gene: TRBD2; abundance: .; v_gene: TRBV11-3; j_gene: TRBJ2-7; CDR3nt: TGTGCCAGCAGCATTACTAGCGGGAGTGGAGAGCAGTACTTC; CDR3aa: CASSITSGSGEQYF
d_gene: TRBD1; abundance: once; v_gene: TRBV6-6; j_gene: TRBJ1-6; CDR3nt: TGTGCCAGCAGTACCCCGACAGGGAAGAATTCACCCCTCCACTTT; CDR3aa: CASSTPTGKNSPLHF
d_gene: TRBD1; abundance: .; v_gene: TRBV29-1; j_gene: TRBJ1-1; CDR3nt: TGCAGCGCATGGACAGGGGAATTGGAAGCTTTCTTT; CDR3aa: CSAWTGELEAFF
d_gene: .; abundance: .; v_gene: TRBV4-3; j_gene: TRBJ1-6; CDR3nt: TGCGCCAGCAGCCTCCCCGGGGATTCACCCCTCCACTTT; CDR3aa: CASSLPGDSPLHF
d_gene: TRBD1; abundance: .; v_gene: TRBV7-2; j_gene: TRBJ1-2; CDR3nt: TGTGCCAGCAGCAGCACAGGGGCAGGGGGCTATGGCTACACCTTC; CDR3aa: CASSSTGAGGYGYTF
d_gene: .; abundance: .; v_gene: TRBV6-5; j_gene: TRBJ1-2; CDR3nt: TGTGCCAGCAGTCAGGGACCATCTGGAGGCTACACCTTC; CDR3aa: CASSQGPSGGYTF
d_gene: .; abundance: .; v_gene: TRBV19; j_gene: TRBJ2-1; CDR3nt: TGTGCCAGTAGTATAAGTAGAACCTCCTACAATGAGCAGTTCTTC; CDR3aa: CASSISRTSYNEQFF
d_gene: .; abundance: few; v_gene: TRBV9; j_gene: TRBJ1-3; CDR3nt: TGTGCCAGCAGCGTAGCTGGACAGCATGGAAACACCATATATTTT; CDR3aa: CASSVAGQHGNTIYF
d_gene: .; abundance: .; v_gene: TRBV6-5; j_gene: TRBJ1-2; CDR3nt: TGTGCCAGCAGTTTTTCCGGGACGCATGGCTACACCTTC; CDR3aa: CASSFSGTHGYTF
d_gene: TRBD2; abundance: .; v_gene: TRBV6-5; j_gene: TRBJ2-3; CDR3nt: TGTGCCAGCACGCGGGAGAGGGCGGATACGCAGTATTTT; CDR3aa: CASTRERADTQYF
d_gene: .; abundance: .; v_gene: TRBV9; j_gene: TRBJ1-1; CDR3nt: TGTGCCAGCAGCGTAGAGGGCAGGGGAGGCACTGAAGCTTTCTTT; CDR3aa: CASSVEGRGGTEAFF
d_gene: TRBD1; abundance: .; v_gene: TRBV7-9; j_gene: TRBJ1-5; CDR3nt: TGTGCCACAACGGGACAGTATAATCAGCCCCAGCATTTT; CDR3aa: CATTGQYNQPQHF
d_gene: .; abundance: .; v_gene: TRBV5-1; j_gene: TRBJ2-2; CDR3nt: TGCGCCAGCAGCTTGTCATTGAGCGGGGAGCTGTTTTTT; CDR3aa: CASSLSLSGELFF
d_gene: TRBD1; abundance: .; v_gene: TRBV14; j_gene: TRBJ2-7; CDR3nt: TGTGCCACCAGGAGGACAGGGATCAACGAGCAGTACTTC; CDR3aa: CATRRTGINEQYF
d_gene: .; abundance: .; v_gene: TRBV5-1; j_gene: TRBJ2-5; CDR3nt: TGCGCCAGCAGCTTGGCGACCGGGACAACCGAGACCCAGTACTTC; CDR3aa: CASSLATGTTETQYF
d_gene: .; abundance: .; v_gene: TRBV27; j_gene: TRBJ2-7; CDR3nt: TGTGCCAGCTGGCGGGGAGGTTCATACGAGCAGTACTTC; CDR3aa: CASWRGGSYEQYF
d_gene: TRBD1; abundance: .; v_gene: TRBV19; j_gene: TRBJ1-6; CDR3nt: TGTGCCAGTAGTGCCCTGACAGGGGTGAGGTCACCCCTCCACTTT; CDR3aa: CASSALTGVRSPLHF
d_gene: TRBD1; abundance: .; v_gene: TRBV6-2/TRBV6-3; j_gene: TRBJ2-3; CDR3nt: TGTGCCAGCAGTTCCCTGGACAGGGCCACAGATACGCAGTATTTT; CDR3aa: CASSSLDRATDTQYF